The rows below give T cell receptor beta chains drawn from one sample of a study of graft-versus-host responses after intestinal transplantation. The method was immunoSEQ multiplex PCR; TCRdb's version includes in-frame clones alone and lacks a portion of them. The data contain roughly 92,000 clones, 75% to 90% of them singletons. No antigen is known for these receptors. The specimen comprised unstimulated CD4+ T cells sorted from spleen or lymph node cells, sampled before intestinal transplant. The receptors were gathered from a human donor who received an intestinal transplant. Each CDR3 is given with its conserved first and last residue. D genes are given only for firm matches.

d_call cdr3_length j_call v_call cdr3_nt cdr3_aa
TRBD2 16 TRBJ2-3 TRBV7-6 TGTGCCAGCAGCACGGCGGGGGGACCTGGCGCAGATACGCAGTATTTT CASSTAGGPGADTQYF
TRBD1 15 TRBJ1-5 TRBV5-1 TGCGCCAGCAGCTACGGGACAGGGGCCAATCAGCCCCAGCATTTT CASSYGTGANQPQHF
- 13 TRBJ2-3 TRBV29-1 TGCAGCGCGGAGGGGGGGTGGACAGATACGCAGTATTTT CSAEGGWTDTQYF
- 16 TRBJ1-4 TRBV7-3 TGTGCCAGCAGCTTCCGCGCGCGGGCAGACAATGAAAAACTGTTTTTT CASSFRARADNEKLFF
- 13 TRBJ1-2 TRBV7-9 TGTGCCAGCAGCTTGTCGGGGGGCCTTGGCTACACCTTC CASSLSGGLGYTF
- 15 TRBJ1-1 TRBV18 TGTGCCAGCTCACCCACCACTGCCCTGAACACTGAAGCTTTCTTT CASSPTTALNTEAFF
- 15 TRBJ2-2 TRBV6-5 TGTGCCAGCAGTTTGATAGGGGGGAACACCGGGGAGCTGTTTTTT CASSLIGGNTGELFF
TRBD1 15 TRBJ1-2 TRBV4-1 TGCGCCAGCAGCCATTCCGGGACAGCGCGTCGTGGCTACACCTTC CASSHSGTARRGYTF
- 15 TRBJ1-1 TRBV7-2 TGTGCCAGCAGCGGGGGAGGGAGGATGAACACTGAAGCTTTCTTT CASSGGGRMNTEAFF
- 13 TRBJ1-2 TRBV10-3 TGTGCCATCAGTGACGACAGTACCGGGGGCTACACCTTC CAISDDSTGGYTF
TRBD1 12 TRBJ1-2 TRBV28 TGTGCCAGCAGCCGACAGGGCAACGGCTACACCTTC CASSRQGNGYTF